This TCR beta chain was sequenced during a study of T cell repertoires in cytomegalovirus infection. Turning to the study itself: Public TCR beta signatures indicated both CMV infection and matching HLA type.

For this clonotype: The antigen remains unidentified.

Broader study findings: HLA-C-restricted CMV clonotypes gave the most frequent clonotype in two of eight donors.

The trim removed 3 bases at V and 9 bases at J, leaving 4 bases unmatched. The CDR3 consists of 13 residues. Germline values: CDR1 SGHTA, CDR2 FQGNSA. In TCRdb, the reads were re-called with MiXCR into one record per CDR3 protein. The repertoire consists of 600,000 to 700,000 distinct CDR3 sequences, with around 35% occurring once and the leading ten covering 15% to 20%. The source is a human donor in good health (CMV status not recorded). Some clones in this sample may be carry-over from other donors' samples. The source material was cultured PBMCs, sampled from culture after CMV antigen stimulation. The chain employs TRBV7-2 and TRBJ2-1; 8 nucleotides match TRBD1. The CDR3 coding sequence is TGTGCCAGCAGCTTCAGGGGGCAGGGTGAGCAGTTCTTC. Amino acids: CASSFRGQGEQFF.